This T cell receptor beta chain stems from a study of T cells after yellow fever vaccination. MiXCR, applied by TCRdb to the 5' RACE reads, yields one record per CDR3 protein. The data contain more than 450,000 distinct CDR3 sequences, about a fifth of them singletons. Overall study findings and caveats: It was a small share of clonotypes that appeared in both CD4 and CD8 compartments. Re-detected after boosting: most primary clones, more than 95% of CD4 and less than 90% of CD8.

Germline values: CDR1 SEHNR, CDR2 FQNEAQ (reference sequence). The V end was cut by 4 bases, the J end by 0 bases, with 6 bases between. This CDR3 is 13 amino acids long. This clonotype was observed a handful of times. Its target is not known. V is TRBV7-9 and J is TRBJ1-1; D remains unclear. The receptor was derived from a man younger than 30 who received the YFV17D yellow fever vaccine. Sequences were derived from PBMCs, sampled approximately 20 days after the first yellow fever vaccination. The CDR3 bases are TGTGCCAGCAGCTATGGAGTGAACACTGAAGCTTTCTTT. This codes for CASSYGVNTEAFF.